This entry describes one TCR beta chain. In the source study's methods: For nucleated cells, counts were estimated from reference gene primer amplification. Assay: immunoSEQ multiplex PCR; the TCRdb copy retains only in-frame clones and omits some. The DNA was the basis for D and trimming; V, J and clone size are from that table. The sample consists of fewer than 100,000 clones, 91% of them appearing once. These data belong to a study of blood T cell repertoires in COVID-19. Study summary: Samples representing acute and convalescent COVID-19 were sourced from the United States, Italy and Spain. Sample material is recorded as cDNA or gDNA derived from T cells, B-cell-depleted T cells, or PBMCs.

V gave up 2 bases and J gave up 1 base; unmatched junction bases: 7. Germline CDR1 reads SNHLY; CDR2 reads FYNNEI. The CDR3 spans 16 residues. The sample comprised peripheral blood. The chain combines TRBV2 with TRBJ1-1, with 7 bases aligning to TRBD1. The receptor was derived from a woman aged 50 to 60 in a cohort sampled during active COVID-19. In DNA, the CDR3 is TGTGCCAGCAGTGAACCGGCGGCAGGGGGGAACACTGAAGCTTTCTTT. Its translation is CASSEPAAGGNTEAFF.